Presented here are 31 T cell receptor beta chains from one specimen sequenced in a study of blood T cell repertoires in COVID-19. Clones were read by immunoSEQ multiplex PCR, and TCRdb kept only the in-frame ones, dropping some. This sample has approximately 67,000 clones, with approximately 82% found just once. Sample: peripheral blood. Receptor source: a man aged 55 to 70 with acute or convalescent COVID-19.

This clone has just one count. V is TRBV7-2 and J is TRBJ2-2; possible D gene TRBD2, 5 bases. V was cut by 2 bases and J by 3 bases, with 10 bases left in between. The CDR3 is 15 amino acids. Germline-derived CDR1 and CDR2 are SGHTA and FQGNSA. The DNA for the CDR3 is TGTGCCAGCAGCTTAAGCGGATGGTACACCGGGGAGCTGTTTTTT. This encodes CASSLSGWYTGELFF.

The rearrangement links TRBV7-9 to TRBJ1-2; D is unresolved. V shed 4 bases and J shed 8 bases, with 14 bases lying between them. The CDR3 length is 13 residues. CDR1 is SEHNR and CDR2 is FQNEAQ in the germline V gene (reference sequence). The CDR3 DNA is TGTGCCAGCAGCTGGCGGGCTGCAGACGGCTACACCTTC. Protein sequence: CASSWRAADGYTF.

In this sample, this clone turned up a few times. The V call is TRBV10-3, the J call TRBJ2-7, with D hard to call. V was cut by 0 bases and J by 4 bases, with 10 bases left in between. Germline-derived CDR1 and CDR2 are ENHRY and SYGVKD. There are 14 residues in the CDR3. CDR3 amino acids: CAISESFGEYEQYF. DNA of the CDR3: TGTGCCATCAGTGAGTCTTTCGGAGAATACGAGCAGTACTTC.

The rearrangement joins TRBV5-4 to TRBJ1-2; perhaps TRBD1 as D (5 bases). In germline, CDR1 is SGHNT, CDR2 YYREEE (reference sequence). With 3 bases removed from V and 6 bases from J, the gap between germline ends came to 9 bases. The CDR3 spans 12 residues. The CDR3 reads CASSSDRNGYTF. The CDR3 DNA reads TGTGCCAGCAGCTCCGACAGAAATGGCTACACCTTC.

CDR3 sequence reads: CASSRAGTGAGYGYTF. The CDR3, as DNA: TGTGCCAGCAGTCGAGCCGGGACAGGGGCAGGGTATGGCTACACCTTC. This chain joins TRBV2 and TRBJ1-2; 10 bases are shared with TRBD1. The germline V gene encodes CDR1 SNHLY and CDR2 FYNNEI. Germline trimming cut 5 bases from V and 5 bases from J; bases unmatched to any gene: 11. This CDR3 spans 16 amino acids.

The chain combines TRBV7-8 with TRBJ1-5; 8 bases match TRBD1. Germline CDR1 is SGHVS and CDR2 is FQNEAQ. The CDR3 sequence is 14 residues long. Trimming removed 5 bases from V and 7 bases from J; junction bases left unmatched: 7. In DNA form, the CDR3 reads TGTGCCAGCAGCACCCGGAGGACAGGGCAGCCCCAGCATTTT. It specifies CASSTRRTGQPQHF.

This chain uses TRBV24-1 with TRBJ2-5; D might be TRBD2 (5 bases). The CDR3 is made up of 15 amino acids. V shed 3 bases and J shed 1 base, with 11 bases lying between them. CDR1 KGHDR and CDR2 SFDVKD come from the germline V gene. Here the CDR3 DNA reads TGTGCCACCAGTGATAACCGCGGAGGCCAAGAGACCCAGTACTTC. The encoded protein is CATSDNRGGQETQYF.

V and J are TRBV7-2 and TRBJ1-4; D gene uncertain. The CDR3 covers 15 residues. Trimming took off 2 bases at V and 4 bases at J, with 11 bases between the two ends. The germline V gene encodes CDR1 SGHTA and CDR2 FQGNSA. As DNA, the CDR3 is TGTGCCAGCAGCTTATCGAGCGGCGGTAATGAAAAACTGTTTTTT. This sequence encodes CASSLSSGGNEKLFF. Using reference TRBV7-2 and TRBJ1-4 for the parts outside the CDR3, the full variable domain is GAGVSQSPSNKVTEKGKDVELRCDPISGHTALYWYRQSLGQGLEFLIYFQGNSAPDKSGLPSDRFSAERTGGSVSTLTIQRTQQEDSAVYLCASSLSSGGNEKLFFGSGTQLSVL.

CDR3 DNA sequence: TGTGCCTGGAGTGTTGGTTTACTTTCCACAGATACGCAGTATTTT. Translating gives CAWSVGLLSTDTQYF. The chain combines TRBV30 with TRBJ2-3; no firm D call. V gave up 0 bases and J gave up 2 bases, with 12 bases separating them. Germline assignment: CDR1 GTSNPN and CDR2 SVGIG (reference sequence). The CDR3 consists of 15 residues.

The chain carries TRBV24-1 and TRBJ1-1; no clear D gene. The CDR3 consists of 15 residues. V lost 4 bases, J lost 1 base, and 12 bases lay in between. The germline V gene encodes CDR1 KGHDR and CDR2 SFDVKD. Here the CDR3 reads CATSDPQRGNTEAFF. CDR3 bases: TGTGCCACCAGTGACCCACAGCGGGGGAACACTGAAGCTTTCTTT.

This rearrangement joins TRBV5-5 to TRBJ1-4; D remains ambiguous. Per germline, CDR1 SGHKS and CDR2 YYEKEE (reference sequence). The CDR3 has 13 residues. The ends were cut back, 3 bases at V and 7 bases at J, with 10 bases in the middle. The CDR3 region has the DNA TGTGCCAGCAGCTCCTTCAGTCGTGAAAAACTGTTTTTT. Protein sequence: CASSSFSREKLFF.

To note about this clone: The sample contains more than one DNA sequence encoding this CDR3. The chain links TRBV19 to TRBJ1-6, with unresolved D. From germline, CDR1 is LNHDA and CDR2 SQIVND (reference sequence). Between the trimmed V and J ends, which lost 4 bases and 7 bases, there was a span of 11 bases. The CDR3 extends over 14 amino acids. The CDR3 spells CASSTPGENSPLHF. As DNA, the CDR3 is TGTGCCAGTAGTACTCCAGGCGAGAATTCACCCCTCCACTTT.

This chain uses TRBV2 with TRBJ1-5; D not certain. V shed 3 bases and J shed 8 bases, with 11 bases lying between them. This CDR3 is 13 amino acids long. Germline CDR1 SNHLY, CDR2 FYNNEI. The CDR3 nucleotides read TGTGCCAGCAGTGAGATCAGGTTTGAGCCCCAGCATTTT. Translating it yields CASSEIRFEPQHF.

This chain links TRBV7-2 with TRBJ2-7; 11 bases match TRBD2. Trimming took 6 bases from V and 1 from J; bases not matched to a gene: 8. Per germline, CDR1 SGHTA and CDR2 FQGNSA. CDR3 length: 16 amino acids. The CDR3 nucleotides read TGTGCCAGCAGGCTAGGGGGGACTAGCGGTTCCTACGAGCAGTACTTC. Translation: CASRLGGTSGSYEQYF.

This clone was seen just once. The V gene is TRBV5-1, the J gene TRBJ1-6, with D perhaps TRBD1 (5 bases). This CDR3 is 14 amino acids long. The V end was cut by 0 bases, the J end by 10 bases, with 11 bases between. In germline, CDR1 is SGHRS, CDR2 YFSETQ. CDR3 sequence (DNA): TGCGCCAGCAGCTTGGGATCAGGGCAATCACCCCTCCACTTT. Amino acids: CASSLGSGQSPLHF.

This rearrangement joins TRBV5-6 to TRBJ2-7; possible D gene TRBD1, 5 bases. V was shortened by 1 base and J by 4 bases, with 15 bases between the two germline ends. This CDR3 spans 15 amino acids. The V gene's germline CDR1 is SGHDT and CDR2 YYEEEE. The CDR3 DNA sequence: TGTGCCAGCAGCTTGTTTAGGGGCGATTCATACGAGCAGTACTTC. It translates to CASSLFRGDSYEQYF.

The V gene is TRBV10-1, the J gene TRBJ1-2; D unresolved. This CDR3 spans 13 amino acids. The germline V gene encodes CDR1 WNHNN and CDR2 SYGVQD (reference sequence). V lost 3 bases and J lost 4, with 9 bases in between. CDR3 DNA: TGCGCCAGCAGTGAAGCGGGTCCCTATGGCTACACCTTC. Amino acids: CASSEAGPYGYTF.

The chain carries TRBV18 and TRBJ2-3, with D maybe TRBD2 (7 bases). Germline CDR1 KGHSH, CDR2 LQKENI. Trimming took off 2 bases at V and 5 bases at J, with 17 bases between the two ends. The CDR3 runs 16 residues. DNA of the CDR3: TGTGCCAGCTCACCAACCCCTGCGGGGGCGTTAGATACGCAGTATTTT. Translation gives CASSPTPAGALDTQYF.

In DNA, the CDR3 is TGCGCCAGCAGCCAAGACGGTAACTATGGCTACACCTTC. Protein sequence: CASSQDGNYGYTF. J is TRBJ1-2 and V is TRBV4-3, with no clear D. Trimming removed 0 bases from V and 1 base from J, with 3 bases in between. The germline CDR1 and CDR2 sequences are LGHNA and YSLEER. CDR3 length: 13 residues.

In this sample, this clone turned up once. The V call is TRBV5-4, the J call TRBJ2-3; D not resolved. CDR3 size: 12 residues. V dropped 4 bases and J dropped 4 bases, with 7 bases sitting between them. Germline CDR1 and CDR2: SGHNT and YYREEE (reference sequence). The CDR3: CASSPTPDTQYF. The CDR3 DNA is TGTGCCAGCAGCCCTACCCCAGATACGCAGTATTTT.

The chain recombines TRBV3-1 (or the pseudogene TRBV3-2) with TRBJ1-2, with TRBD1 identical over 10 bases. The CDR3 is made up of 15 amino acids. Germline loops: CDR1 LGHDT, CDR2 YNNKEL (reference sequence). The ends lost 4 bases at V and 4 bases at J; junction bases unmatched: 6. The CDR3 nucleotides are TGTGCCAGCAGCCCAAAAGGGACAGGGGCCTATGGCTACACCTTC. Translating it yields CASSPKGTGAYGYTF.

This clone was detected once. This rearrangement joins TRBV24-1 to TRBJ2-5; the D gene is possibly TRBD1 (6 bases). Germline V lookup: CDR1 KGHDR, CDR2 SFDVKD. The CDR3 runs 15 residues. The ends were cut back, 4 bases at V and 1 base at J, with 12 bases in the middle. CDR3 coding DNA: TGTGCCACCAGTGACCTTAGGACAGCCCAAGAGACCCAGTACTTC. Translating gives CATSDLRTAQETQYF.

The V gene is TRBV7-2, the J gene TRBJ1-5; D is unclear. This CDR3 spans 15 amino acids. Looked up from germline, CDR1 is SGHTA and CDR2 is FQGNSA. Trimming took 1 base from V and 0 from J, leaving 7 bases between them. The CDR3 here is CASSLGSNSNQPQHF. CDR3 sequence (DNA): TGTGCCAGCAGCTTAGGCAGTAATAGCAATCAGCCCCAGCATTTT.

The V gene is TRBV5-6, the J gene TRBJ1-3; D unclear. CDR3 size: 15 residues. Trimming shortened V by 0 bases and J by 4 bases, and 11 bases separated the two germline ends. CDR1 is SGHDT, CDR2 YYEEEE, per germline. CDR3 bases: TGTGCCAGCAGCTTGGGGGCTTTTGAAGGAAACACCATATATTTT. This encodes CASSLGAFEGNTIYF.

V gene TRBV19 combines with J gene TRBJ2-1, with 15 bases identical to TRBD2. Germline lookup yields CDR1 LNHDA and CDR2 SQIVND (reference sequence). The CDR3 covers 17 residues. Trimming cost V 7 bases and J 1 base; bases outside gene matches: 5. CDR3 residues: CASTGTSGGRSYNEQFF. The CDR3 coding sequence is TGTGCCAGTACCGGGACTAGCGGGGGGAGATCCTACAATGAGCAGTTCTTC. The full variable domain, completed using reference TRBV19 and TRBJ2-1, is DGGITQSPKYLFRKEGQNVTLSCEQNLNHDAMYWYRQDPGQGLRLIYYSQIVNDFQKGDIAEGYSVSREKKESFPLTVTSAQKNPTAFYLCASTGTSGGRSYNEQFFGPGTRLTVL.

This clone was seen just once. The chain uses TRBV7-2 and TRBJ1-5; a possible D gene is TRBD1 (6 bases). Germline V CDR1 and CDR2: SGHTA, FQGNSA. This CDR3 region has 16 residues. V shed 4 bases and J shed 4 bases, with 17 bases lying between them. CDR3 in DNA: TGTGCCAGCAGCTACTACTCGAACAGGGTGAATCAGCCCCAGCATTTT. Protein product: CASSYYSNRVNQPQHF.

The V gene is TRBV4-2, the J gene TRBJ2-1, with 8 bases lining up with TRBD1. The germline gives CDR1 LGHNA, CDR2 YNFKEQ. Trimming took 0 bases from V and 7 from J; bases not matched to a gene: 11. This CDR3 has 17 residues. CDR3 nucleotides: TGTGCCAGCAGCCAAGATCCCCGGCAGGGGGCGGGGAATGAGCAGTTCTTC. Protein sequence: CASSQDPRQGAGNEQFF.

The chain uses TRBV5-1 and TRBJ1-1, with TRBD1 as a possible D gene (5 bases). V lost 4 bases and J lost 11, with 15 bases in between. The V gene's germline CDR1 is SGHRS and CDR2 YFSETQ. This CDR3 has 12 residues. CDR3 DNA: TGCGCCAGCAGCCAGTCGGGGGGGTTGGCTTTCTTT. Its translation is CASSQSGGLAFF.

This sequence joins TRBV7-6 and TRBJ1-5; 9 bases are a match to TRBD1. The CDR3 length is 17 residues. V shed 0 bases and J 6 bases; nucleotides not matched to a gene: 9. In germline, CDR1 is SGHVS, CDR2 FNYEAQ. CDR3 bases: TGTGCCAGCAGCTTAGCCGGGACAGGGAAGTTAAGTCAGCCCCAGCATTTT. Residues: CASSLAGTGKLSQPQHF.

This clone was found a few times. This rearrangement joins TRBV5-5 to TRBJ2-5; 8 bases agree with TRBD1. V lost 2 bases and J lost 5; bases outside the gene matches: 5. The CDR3 length is 14 residues. CDR1 SGHKS and CDR2 YYEKEE come from the germline V gene (reference sequence). DNA for the CDR3: TGTGCCAGCAGCTTTCAGACAGGGGCCGAGACCCAGTACTTC. It yields the protein CASSFQTGAETQYF.

This rearrangement joins TRBV19 to TRBJ1-1; possible D gene TRBD1, 6 bases. The CDR3 is 14 residues long. Germline V gene data show CDR1 as LNHDA and CDR2 as SQIVND (reference sequence). The V end was cut by 3 bases, the J end by 4 bases, with 12 bases between. Here the CDR3 reads CASSIGRGFTEAFF. The CDR3 region has the DNA TGTGCCAGTAGTATTGGCAGGGGTTTCACTGAAGCTTTCTTT.